These 13 T cell receptor beta chains were sequenced from one sample in a study of T-cell memory formation after mild COVID-19. MiXCR, applied by TCRdb to the 5' RACE reads, yields one record per CDR3 protein. The sample yields some 210,000 distinct CDR3 sequences, approximately 30% seen once. Sequences were obtained from PBMCs or a T cell subset sorted from them (not recorded which). The receptor set was obtained from an adult woman who had mild COVID-19 (a few samples of this study predate the infection). Cell type and time point are not known.

The chain carries TRBV12-3 or TRBV12-4 and TRBJ2-3; D not certain. The ends were cut back, 3 bases at V and 0 bases at J, with 4 bases in the middle. This CDR3 contains 13 residues. The CDR3 sequence is CASSFRSTDTQYF. In nucleotides, the CDR3 is TGTGCCAGCAGTTTTCGTAGCACAGATACGCAGTATTTT.

This clonotype was counted a few times. The chain uses TRBV11-2 and TRBJ2-7; D assignment may be TRBD1 or TRBD2 (5 bases each). This CDR3 has 16 amino acids. Germline CDR1 is SGHAT and CDR2 is FQNNGV. V was clipped by 5 bases and J by 3 bases, with 20 bases between them. The chain's CDR3 is CASSPRSPGAIYEQYF. The CDR3 bases are TGTGCCAGCAGCCCCCGCTCCCCCGGGGCAATCTACGAGCAGTACTTC.

There are a few counts of this clonotype. This rearrangement joins TRBV5-1 to TRBJ2-7, with 8 nucleotides matching TRBD1. V lost 0 bases and J lost 4; bases outside the gene matches: 3. Per germline, CDR1 SGHRS and CDR2 YFSETQ. The CDR3 has 14 amino acids. The CDR3 sequence is CASSLGQGPYEQYF. The CDR3 nucleotides are TGCGCCAGCAGCTTGGGACAGGGGCCGTACGAGCAGTACTTC.

In its sample, this clonotype was seen once. The J gene is TRBJ1-2, the V gene TRBV10-3; D call uncertain. CDR3 length: 14 amino acids. Germline V lookup: CDR1 ENHRY, CDR2 SYGVKD. V lost 3 bases, J lost 5 bases, and 13 bases lay in between. CDR3 residues: CAISDSDGEYGYTF. The CDR3 bases are TGTGCCATCAGTGACTCGGACGGGGAATATGGCTACACCTTC.

This clonotype came up a few times. V is TRBV5-1 and J is TRBJ1-4; D gene ambiguous. Germline V lookup: CDR1 SGHRS, CDR2 YFSETQ. The CDR3 contains 14 residues. Trimming removed 4 bases from V and 3 bases from J, with 10 bases in between. CDR3 DNA: TGCGCCAGCAGCGTCACCAGCCCTAATGAAAAACTGTTTTTT. This codes for CASSVTSPNEKLFF.

In this sample, this clonotype turned up a few times. The chain links TRBV18 to TRBJ2-1; 11 nucleotides agree with TRBD2. The V gene end was trimmed by 5 bases and the J gene end by 3 bases; junction bases not matched to a gene: 3. The CDR3 extends over 15 amino acids. Germline assignment: CDR1 KGHSH and CDR2 LQKENI. The chain's CDR3 is CASSALAGDYNEQFF. The CDR3 DNA reads TGTGCCAGCTCAGCACTAGCGGGGGACTACAATGAGCAGTTCTTC.

The table lists this clonotype with a few counts. This sequence joins TRBV7-2 and TRBJ2-2; the D is unclear. Germline V gene data show CDR1 as SGHTA and CDR2 as FQGNSA. The length of the CDR3 is 15 residues. V was pared by 6 bases and J by 0 bases, with 11 bases between. The chain's CDR3 is CASRLGSANTGELFF. The CDR3 DNA follows: TGTGCCAGCAGGCTAGGCAGCGCGAACACCGGGGAGCTGTTTTTT.

The chain carries TRBV4-2 and TRBJ2-7; 8 bases align to TRBD2. V dropped 4 bases and J dropped 2; count of bases not matched to a gene: 16. This CDR3 region has 18 residues. The germline CDR1 and CDR2 sequences are LGHNA and YNFKEQ. The CDR3 DNA sequence: TGTGCCAGCAGCCCATATACGGGAGGGGACTTCGGGGCCTACGAGCAGTACTTC. It codes for CASSPYTGGDFGAYEQYF.

The chain joins TRBV5-1 to TRBJ1-2; no definite D call. There are 14 residues in the CDR3. The V end lost 0 bases, the J end lost 4 bases, and 10 bases lay between the germline ends. CDR1 is SGHRS, CDR2 YFSETQ, per germline. The CDR3 protein is CASSLESRTYGYTF. CDR3 sequence (DNA): TGCGCCAGCAGCTTGGAGTCCCGGACCTATGGCTACACCTTC.

The genes are TRBV7-6 and TRBJ2-1, with 7 positions matching TRBD2. Looked up from germline, CDR1 is SGHVS and CDR2 is FNYEAQ. This CDR3 is built from 17 residues. The ends lost 0 bases at V and 2 bases at J; junction bases unmatched: 7. DNA of the CDR3: TGTGCCAGCAGCTTAGCACTCGCGGGAGCTGCCTACAATGAGCAGTTCTTC. Translated, it gives CASSLALAGAAYNEQFF.

The V call is TRBV19, the J call TRBJ1-2; TRBD1 aligns across 10 bases. V trimming: 6 bases; J trimming: 3 bases; junction bases outside the gene matches: 4. This CDR3 has 14 residues. The germline gives CDR1 LNHDA, CDR2 SQIVND (reference sequence). The CDR3 nucleotides are TGTGCCAGTAGAACGGACAGGGGGGACTATGGCTACACCTTC. Translating gives CASRTDRGDYGYTF.

The count of this clonotype is one. The genes are TRBV19 and TRBJ1-2; possibly TRBD1 for D (5 bases). The germline CDR1 and CDR2 sequences are LNHDA and SQIVND (reference sequence). This CDR3 is built from 15 residues. V shed 4 bases and J shed 2 bases, with 14 bases lying between them. The CDR3 sequence is CASSTDRRANYGYTF. The CDR3 nucleotides are TGTGCCAGTAGTACCGACAGACGTGCAAACTATGGCTACACCTTC.

This clonotype was detected only a few times. The chain couples TRBV18 to TRBJ1-2, with TRBD1 identical over 9 bases. V shed 2 bases, J shed 0 bases, and the junction held 4 bases outside the gene matches. This CDR3 comprises 16 residues. Germline V CDR1 and CDR2: KGHSH, LQKENI. As DNA, the CDR3 is TGTGCCAGCTCACCAAGCTGGGACAGGGCTAACTATGGCTACACCTTC. It codes for CASSPSWDRANYGYTF.